The 6 T cell receptor beta chains below all came from one sample that was sequenced in a study of cytomegalovirus exposure and HLA in healthy donors. PCR was performed using 60 Vbeta and 13 Jbeta primers. Sequencing used immunoSEQ multiplex PCR; TCRdb keeps in-frame clones, though not all of them. Listed are under 200,000 clones; roughly 6.7% falls within the top ten. The sample taken for sequencing was PBMCs. The receptors originated from a man aged 25-40 years in good health and CMV-seronegative.

The chain links TRBV5-6 to TRBJ1-2; D might be TRBD1 (6 bases). V shed 0 bases and J shed 6 bases, with 9 bases lying between them. The germline V gene encodes CDR1 SGHDT and CDR2 YYEEEE. The CDR3 runs to 13 residues. The CDR3 reads CASSLDRVDGYTF. Here the CDR3 DNA reads TGTGCCAGCAGCTTGGACAGGGTTGATGGCTACACCTTC.

V is TRBV12-2 and J is TRBJ2-1; the table calls TRBD2, which could not be checked here. TRBV12-2 counts as a pseudogene. The CDR3 runs 14 residues. CDR3 bases: TGTGCAAGTCGCTCAAATCATAGTCATAATCCTCTTTTCTTC. This gives the protein CASRSNHSHNPLFF.

The chain links TRBV25-1 to TRBJ2-7, with 11 bases lining up with TRBD1. The trim removed 3 bases at V and 4 bases at J, leaving 14 bases unmatched. The CDR3 runs 18 residues. The germline V gene has CDR1 MGHDK and CDR2 SYGVNS. In nucleotides, the CDR3 is TGTGCCAGCAGTGACTTCGGGTTTGGGACAGGGGGGAGGTACGAGCAGTACTTC. This translates into CASSDFGFGTGGRYEQYF.

The CDR3: CASSSGQGLSGANVLTF. As DNA, the CDR3 is TGTGCCAGCAGTTCGGGACAGGGCCTCTCTGGGGCCAACGTCCTGACTTTC. This chain uses TRBV28 with TRBJ2-6; 9 bases match TRBD1. CDR1 is MDHEN and CDR2 is SYDVKM in the germline V gene. This CDR3 spans 17 amino acids. Losses at the gene ends were 4 bases for V and 0 bases for J; bases not matched to a gene: 4.

The chain uses TRBV15 and TRBJ1-3; no reliable D call. The germline V gene has CDR1 LNHNV and CDR2 YYDKDF (reference sequence). With 2 bases removed from V and 2 bases from J, the gap between germline ends came to 7 bases. The CDR3 length is 14 residues. The CDR3 here is CATSRTGTGNTIYF. CDR3 sequence (DNA): TGTGCCACCAGCAGAACTGGTACTGGAAACACCATATATTTT. The full variable domain, rest sourced from reference TRBV15 and TRBJ1-3, is DAMVIQNPRYQVTQFGKPVTLSCSQTLNHNVMYWYQQKSSQAPKLLFHYYDKDFNNEADTPDNFQSRRPNTSFCFLDIRSPGLGDTAMYLCATSRTGTGNTIYFGEGSWLTVV.

V usage is TRBV30 and J usage is TRBJ1-5, with D maybe TRBD1 (6 bases). The germline CDR1 and CDR2 sequences are GTSNPN and SVGIG (reference sequence). V lost 2 bases, J lost 0 bases, and 17 bases lay in between. CDR3 length equals 17 residues. CDR3 sequence reads: CAWSPLWDTNSNQPQHF. The CDR3 DNA reads TGTGCCTGGAGTCCACTCTGGGACACCAATAGCAATCAGCCCCAGCATTTT.